This T cell receptor beta chain was sequenced during a study of CD4 T cells in relation to SARS-CoV-2 and coronaviruses. About the study: Of the patients, 8 or 9 were male, a few female, two Hispanic. The HLA restriction of the shared crossreactive spike epitopes was mapped.

Naive and memory CD4+ T cell DNA was deep-sequenced without culture. The assay was immunoSEQ multiplex PCR, and TCRdb's table has in-frame clones only and misses some. The sample has about 37,000 clones; around 89% are singletons. The V end lost 5 bases, the J end lost 0 bases, and 11 bases lay between the germline ends. CDR3 size: 14 residues. Germline CDR1 is SQVTM and CDR2 is ANQGSEA. Naive and memory CD4+ T cells came from enriched cryopreserved PBMCs. The specimen was memory CD4+ T cells from PBMCs. The chain combines TRBV29-1 with TRBJ1-3; no definite D call. The source is an adult with COVID-19. CDR3 residues: CSVIVRTSGNTIYF. Here the CDR3 DNA reads TGCAGCGTTATAGTTAGGACCTCTGGAAACACCATATATTTT.